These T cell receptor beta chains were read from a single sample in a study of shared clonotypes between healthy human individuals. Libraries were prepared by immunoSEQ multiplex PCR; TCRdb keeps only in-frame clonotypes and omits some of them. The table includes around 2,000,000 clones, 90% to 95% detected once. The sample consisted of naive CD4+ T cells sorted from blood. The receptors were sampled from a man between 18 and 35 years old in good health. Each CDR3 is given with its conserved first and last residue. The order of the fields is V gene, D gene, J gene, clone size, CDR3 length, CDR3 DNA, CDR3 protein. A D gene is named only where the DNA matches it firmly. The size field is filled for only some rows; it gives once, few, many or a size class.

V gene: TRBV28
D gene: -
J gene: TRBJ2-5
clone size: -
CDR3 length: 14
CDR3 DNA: TGTGCCAGCAGTGGCAAATCGAAGCTGGGGACCCAGTACTTC
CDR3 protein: CASSGKSKLGTQYF

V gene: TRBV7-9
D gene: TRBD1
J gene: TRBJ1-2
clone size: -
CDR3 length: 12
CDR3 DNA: TGTGCCAGCAGCGCAATGGGACAGAGCTACACCTTC
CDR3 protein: CASSAMGQSYTF

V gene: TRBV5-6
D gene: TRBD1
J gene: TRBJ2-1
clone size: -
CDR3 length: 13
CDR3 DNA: TGTGCCAGCAGCTCCGACAGGGTCAGCGAGCAGTTCTTC
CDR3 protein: CASSSDRVSEQFF

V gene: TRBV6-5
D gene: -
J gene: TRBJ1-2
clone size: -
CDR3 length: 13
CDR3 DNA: TGTGCCAGCAGTAACCGCGAAACCTCGGGCTACACCTTC
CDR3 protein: CASSNRETSGYTF

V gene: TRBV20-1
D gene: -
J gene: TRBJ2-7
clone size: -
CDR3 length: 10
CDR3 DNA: TGCAGTGCCTTCTCAAACGAGCAGTACTTC
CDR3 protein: CSAFSNEQYF

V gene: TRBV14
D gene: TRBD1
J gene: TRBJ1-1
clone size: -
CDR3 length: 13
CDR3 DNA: TGTGCCAGCAGCGTGACAGGGGGCACTGAAGCTTTCTTT
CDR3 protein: CASSVTGGTEAFF

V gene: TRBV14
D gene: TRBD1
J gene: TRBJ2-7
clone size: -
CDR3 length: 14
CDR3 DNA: TGTGCCAGCAGCCAAACCGGGACAGAGTACGAGCAGTACTTC
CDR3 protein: CASSQTGTEYEQYF

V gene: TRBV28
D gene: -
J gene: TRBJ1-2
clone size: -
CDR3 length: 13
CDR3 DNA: TGTGCCAGCACTCGGGGGGCCGGCTATGGCTACACCTTC
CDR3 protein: CASTRGAGYGYTF

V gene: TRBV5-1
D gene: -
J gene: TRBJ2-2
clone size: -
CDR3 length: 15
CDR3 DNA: TGCGCCAGCAGCTTGGGGAGACCGAACACCGGGGAGCTGTTTTTT
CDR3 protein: CASSLGRPNTGELFF

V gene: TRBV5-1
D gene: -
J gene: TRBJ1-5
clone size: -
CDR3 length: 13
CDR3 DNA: TGCGCCAGCCCCACTGGGGGGAATCAGCCCCAGCATTTT
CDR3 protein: CASPTGGNQPQHF

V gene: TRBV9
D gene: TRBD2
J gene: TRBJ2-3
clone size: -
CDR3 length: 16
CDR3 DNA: TGTGCCAGCAGCCCCAGCAGCGGGAGGGCCTTGGATACGCAGTATTTT
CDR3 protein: CASSPSSGRALDTQYF

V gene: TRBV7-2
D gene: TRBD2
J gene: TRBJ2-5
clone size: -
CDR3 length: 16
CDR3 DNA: TGTGCCAGCAGCGTCGGGACTAGCGGGAGAGGGGAGACCCAGTACTTC
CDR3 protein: CASSVGTSGRGETQYF

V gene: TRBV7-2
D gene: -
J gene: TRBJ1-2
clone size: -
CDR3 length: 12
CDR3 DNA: TGTGCCAGCAGCTTAGCGGCACGGGGCTACACCTTC
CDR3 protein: CASSLAARGYTF

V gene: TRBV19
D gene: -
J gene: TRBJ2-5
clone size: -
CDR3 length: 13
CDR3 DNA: TGTGCCAGTAGTATAGATCGTGGGGGGACCCAGTACTTC
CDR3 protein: CASSIDRGGTQYF

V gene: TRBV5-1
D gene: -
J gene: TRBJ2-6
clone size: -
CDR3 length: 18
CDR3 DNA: TGCGCCAGCAGCTCCGATTGGCAGGGTAGCTCTGGGGCCAACGTCCTGACTTTC
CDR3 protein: CASSSDWQGSSGANVLTF

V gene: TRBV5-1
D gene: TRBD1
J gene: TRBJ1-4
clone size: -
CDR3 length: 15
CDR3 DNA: TGCGCCAGCAGCGCCGGGGGACAGACTAATGAAAAACTGTTTTTT
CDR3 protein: CASSAGGQTNEKLFF

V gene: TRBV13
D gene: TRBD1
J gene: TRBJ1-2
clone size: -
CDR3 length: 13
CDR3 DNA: TGTGCCAGCAGCCAGGGGCAGGGGGGAGGCTACACCTTC
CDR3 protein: CASSQGQGGGYTF

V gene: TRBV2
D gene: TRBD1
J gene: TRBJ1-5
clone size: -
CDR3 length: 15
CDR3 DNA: TGTGCCAGCAGTAAGCAGGGGGCTAGCAATCAGCCCCAGCATTTT
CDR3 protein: CASSKQGASNQPQHF

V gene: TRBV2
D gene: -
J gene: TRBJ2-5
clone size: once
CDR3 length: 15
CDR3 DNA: TGTGCCAGCAGCTCTGGGGCGGCCGACTGGGAGACCCAGTACTTC
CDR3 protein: CASSSGAADWETQYF

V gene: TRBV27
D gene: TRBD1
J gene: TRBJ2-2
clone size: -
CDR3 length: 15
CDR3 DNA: TGTGCCAGCAGTCCGGACAGGGCTCGCACCGGGGAGCTGTTTTTT
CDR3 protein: CASSPDRARTGELFF

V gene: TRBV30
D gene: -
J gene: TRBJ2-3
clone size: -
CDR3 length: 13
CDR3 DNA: TGTGCCTCGCCCCTAGGAGGCACAGATACGCAGTATTTT
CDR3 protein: CASPLGGTDTQYF

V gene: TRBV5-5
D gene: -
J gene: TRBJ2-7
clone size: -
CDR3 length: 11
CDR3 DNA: TGTGCCAGCAGCTTGGGGCGCGAGCAGTACTTC
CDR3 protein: CASSLGREQYF

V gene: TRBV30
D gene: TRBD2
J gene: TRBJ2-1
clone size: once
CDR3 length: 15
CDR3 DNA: TGTGCCTGGAGTGTACCAGCGGGAGTAAGCAATGAGCAGTTCTTC
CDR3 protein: CAWSVPAGVSNEQFF

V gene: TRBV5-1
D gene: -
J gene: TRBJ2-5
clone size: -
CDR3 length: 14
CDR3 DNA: TGCGCCAGCAGCTTATCGGGGAAGGGAGAGACCCAGTACTTC
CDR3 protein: CASSLSGKGETQYF

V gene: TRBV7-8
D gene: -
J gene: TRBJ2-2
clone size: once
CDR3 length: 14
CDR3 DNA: TGTGCCAGCAGCACCGGACCCAACACCGGGGAGCTGTTTTTT
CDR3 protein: CASSTGPNTGELFF

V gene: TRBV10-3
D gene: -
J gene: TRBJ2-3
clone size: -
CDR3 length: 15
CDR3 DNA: TGTGCCATCAGGAACAGCGCTACTAGCACAGATACGCAGTATTTT
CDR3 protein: CAIRNSATSTDTQYF

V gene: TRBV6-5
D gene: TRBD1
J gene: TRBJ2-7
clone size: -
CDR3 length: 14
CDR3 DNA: TGTGCCAGCAGGCGAGGACAGGGGGCGGGGGAGCAGTACTTC
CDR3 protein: CASRRGQGAGEQYF

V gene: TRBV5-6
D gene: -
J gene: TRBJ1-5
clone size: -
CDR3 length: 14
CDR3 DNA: TGTGCCAGCAGCGTATTAGGGCGGGATCAGCCCCAGCATTTT
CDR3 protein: CASSVLGRDQPQHF

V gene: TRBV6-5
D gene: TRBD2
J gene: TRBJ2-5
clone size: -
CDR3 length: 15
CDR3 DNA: TGTGCCAGCAGTTACGTGGGCCGGGAGGGTCAGACCCAGTACTTC
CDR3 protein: CASSYVGREGQTQYF

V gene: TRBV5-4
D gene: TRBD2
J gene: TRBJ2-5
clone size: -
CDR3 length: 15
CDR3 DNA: TGTGCCAGCAGCTTGCTAGCGGGGGCCCAAGAGACCCAGTACTTC
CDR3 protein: CASSLLAGAQETQYF

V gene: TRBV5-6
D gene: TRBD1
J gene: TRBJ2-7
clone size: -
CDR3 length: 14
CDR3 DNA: TGTGCCAGCAGCTTTGCCGACAGGGCCTACGAGCAGTACTTC
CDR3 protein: CASSFADRAYEQYF

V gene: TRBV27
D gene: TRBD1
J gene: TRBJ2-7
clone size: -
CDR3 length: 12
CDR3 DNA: TGTGCCAGCAGTTCAGTAGGACAGGGGGGATACTTC
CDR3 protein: CASSSVGQGGYF

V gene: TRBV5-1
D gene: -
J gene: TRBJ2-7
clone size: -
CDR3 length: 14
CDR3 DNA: TGCGCCAGCAGCTTGGGCTTGGGGGCCTACGAGCAGTACTTC
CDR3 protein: CASSLGLGAYEQYF

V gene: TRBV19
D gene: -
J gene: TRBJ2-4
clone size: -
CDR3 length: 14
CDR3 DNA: TGTGCCAGTAGTCTTCAGGGGGCCAAAAACATTCAGTACTTC
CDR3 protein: CASSLQGAKNIQYF

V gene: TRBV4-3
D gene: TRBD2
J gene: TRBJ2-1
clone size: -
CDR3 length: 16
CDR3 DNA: TGCGCCAGCAGCCAAGAAAACTTTAGCGGGAGATACCCCAAGTTCTTC
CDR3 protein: CASSQENFSGRYPKFF

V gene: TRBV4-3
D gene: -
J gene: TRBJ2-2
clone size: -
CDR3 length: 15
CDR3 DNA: TGCGCCAGCAGCCCTCAGGACAGTATCACCGGGGAGCTGTTTTTT
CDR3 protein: CASSPQDSITGELFF

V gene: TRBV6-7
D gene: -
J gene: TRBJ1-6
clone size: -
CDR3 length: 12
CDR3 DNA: TGTGCCAGCAGTTACCCGAATTCACCCCTCCACTTT
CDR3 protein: CASSYPNSPLHF

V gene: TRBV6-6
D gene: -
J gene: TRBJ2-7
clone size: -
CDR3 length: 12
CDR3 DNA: TGTGCCAGCAGTCCCACAGGGAACTACAGAAACTTC
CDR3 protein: CASSPTGNYRNF

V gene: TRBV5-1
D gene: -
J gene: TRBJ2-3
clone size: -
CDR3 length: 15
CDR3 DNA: TGCGCCAGCAGCCGCACGGAGCTTAGCGCAGATACGCAGTATTTT
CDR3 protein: CASSRTELSADTQYF

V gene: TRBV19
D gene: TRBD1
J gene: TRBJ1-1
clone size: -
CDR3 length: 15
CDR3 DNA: TGTGCCAGTGGGAAGGGACAGCCTGCGAACACTGAAGCTTTCTTT
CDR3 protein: CASGKGQPANTEAFF

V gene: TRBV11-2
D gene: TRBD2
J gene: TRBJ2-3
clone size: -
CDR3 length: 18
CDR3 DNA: TGTGCCAGCAGCTCTATACGGGGACTAGCGGGGGGGCCGAATACGCAGTATTTT
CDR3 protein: CASSSIRGLAGGPNTQYF

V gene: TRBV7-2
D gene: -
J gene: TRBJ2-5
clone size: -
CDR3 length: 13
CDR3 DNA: TGTGCCAGCAGCACGCACAGGGATGAGACCCAGTACTTC
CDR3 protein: CASSTHRDETQYF

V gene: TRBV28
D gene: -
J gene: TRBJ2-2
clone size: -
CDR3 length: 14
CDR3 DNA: TGTGCCAGCAGCCTCTCTAGCAGCACCGGGGAGCTGTTTTTT
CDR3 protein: CASSLSSSTGELFF

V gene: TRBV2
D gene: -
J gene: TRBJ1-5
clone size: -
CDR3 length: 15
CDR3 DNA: TGTGCCAGCAGTGAAGCGTCCGCGGGAGGGCAGCCCCAGCATTTT
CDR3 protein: CASSEASAGGQPQHF

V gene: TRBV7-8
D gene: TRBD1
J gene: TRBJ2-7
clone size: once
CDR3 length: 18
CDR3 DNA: TGTGCCAGCAGCTTATATAGTATGAGGACAGGGGGTCCGGGTGAGCAGTACTTC
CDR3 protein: CASSLYSMRTGGPGEQYF

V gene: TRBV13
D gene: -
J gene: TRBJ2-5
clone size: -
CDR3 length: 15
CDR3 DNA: TGTGCCAGCAGCTTAGGCCAGGGGCGTCAAGAGACCCAGTACTTC
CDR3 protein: CASSLGQGRQETQYF

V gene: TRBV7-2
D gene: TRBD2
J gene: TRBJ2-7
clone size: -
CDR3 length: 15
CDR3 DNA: TGTGCCAGCAGCCCGGGACTAGCGGGACCCTACGAGCAGTACTTC
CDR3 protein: CASSPGLAGPYEQYF

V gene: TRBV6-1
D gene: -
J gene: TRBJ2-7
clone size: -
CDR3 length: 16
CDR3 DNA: TGTGCCAGCAGTGAATCTGCAAGCCAACCTACCTACGAGCAGTACTTC
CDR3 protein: CASSESASQPTYEQYF

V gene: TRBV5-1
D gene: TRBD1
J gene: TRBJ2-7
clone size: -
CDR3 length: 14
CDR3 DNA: TGCGCCAGCAGTCGCGGACAGGGCTCCTACGAGCAGTACTTC
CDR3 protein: CASSRGQGSYEQYF

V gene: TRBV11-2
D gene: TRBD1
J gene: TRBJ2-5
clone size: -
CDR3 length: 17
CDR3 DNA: TGTGCCAGCAGCCCATATTACAACAGGGGAGCGCGAGAGACCCAGTACTTC
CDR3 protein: CASSPYYNRGARETQYF

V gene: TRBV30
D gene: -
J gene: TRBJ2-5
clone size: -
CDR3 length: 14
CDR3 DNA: TGTGCCTGGAGTGTACTCCATCAGGGGGGGACCCAGTACTTC
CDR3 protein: CAWSVLHQGGTQYF

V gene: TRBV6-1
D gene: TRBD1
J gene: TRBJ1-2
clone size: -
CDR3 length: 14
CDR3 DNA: TGTGCCAGCAGTGTCCAGGGGGCTGACTATGGCTACACCTTC
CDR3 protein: CASSVQGADYGYTF

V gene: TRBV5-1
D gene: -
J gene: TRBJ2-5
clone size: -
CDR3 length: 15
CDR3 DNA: TGCGCCAGCAGCTCCGGGACGGCTTTCGAAGAGACCCAGTACTTC
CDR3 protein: CASSSGTAFEETQYF

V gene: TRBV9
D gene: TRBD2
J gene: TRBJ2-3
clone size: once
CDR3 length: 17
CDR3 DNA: TGTGCCAGCAGCGTAGTTGGGTCTAGCGGGATTATTGATACGCAGTATTTT
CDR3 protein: CASSVVGSSGIIDTQYF

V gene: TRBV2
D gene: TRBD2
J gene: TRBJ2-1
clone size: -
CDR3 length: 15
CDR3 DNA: TGTGCCAGCAGTGATTCCGCTAGCGGGAGGCGGGAGCAGTTCTTC
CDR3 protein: CASSDSASGRREQFF